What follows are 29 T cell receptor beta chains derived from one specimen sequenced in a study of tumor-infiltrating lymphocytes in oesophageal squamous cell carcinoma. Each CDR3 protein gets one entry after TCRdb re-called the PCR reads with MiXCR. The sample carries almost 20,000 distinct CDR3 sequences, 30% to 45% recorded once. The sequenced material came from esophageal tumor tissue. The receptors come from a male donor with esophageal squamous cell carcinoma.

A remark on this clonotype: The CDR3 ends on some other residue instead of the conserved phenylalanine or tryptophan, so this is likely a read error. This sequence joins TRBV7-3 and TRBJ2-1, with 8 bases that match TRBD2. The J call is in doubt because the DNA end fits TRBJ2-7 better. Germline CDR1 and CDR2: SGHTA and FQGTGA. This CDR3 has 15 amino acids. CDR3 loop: CASSQGRGAYNEQYS. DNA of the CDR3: TGTGCCAGCAGCCAGGGGCGGGGGGCCTACAATGAGCAGTACTCC.

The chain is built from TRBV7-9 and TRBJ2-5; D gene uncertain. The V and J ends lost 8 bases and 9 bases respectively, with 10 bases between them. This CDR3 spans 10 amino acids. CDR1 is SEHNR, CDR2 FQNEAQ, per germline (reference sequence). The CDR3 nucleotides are TGTGCCAGCCGATTCCCCGCCCAGTACTTC. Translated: CASRFPAQYF.

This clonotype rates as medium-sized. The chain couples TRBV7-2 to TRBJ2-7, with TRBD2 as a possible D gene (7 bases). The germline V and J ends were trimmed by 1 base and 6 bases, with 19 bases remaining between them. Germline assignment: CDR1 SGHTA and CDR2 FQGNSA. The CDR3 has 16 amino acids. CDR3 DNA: TGTGCCAGCAGCTTAGATGCGGGGGCAATGCCCCTCGAGCAGTACTTC. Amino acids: CASSLDAGAMPLEQYF.

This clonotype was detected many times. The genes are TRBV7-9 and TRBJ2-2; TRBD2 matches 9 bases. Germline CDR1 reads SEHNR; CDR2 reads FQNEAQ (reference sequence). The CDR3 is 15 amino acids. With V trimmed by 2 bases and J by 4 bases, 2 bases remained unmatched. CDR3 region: CASSLSGGTTGELFF. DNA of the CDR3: TGTGCCAGCAGCTTAAGCGGGGGGACCACCGGGGAGCTGTTTTTT.

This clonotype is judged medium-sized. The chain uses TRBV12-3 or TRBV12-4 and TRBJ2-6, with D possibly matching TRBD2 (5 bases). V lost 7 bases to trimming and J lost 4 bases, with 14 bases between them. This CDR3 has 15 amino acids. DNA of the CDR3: TGTGCCAGCAAGGGCCGCGGGTCCGGGGCCAACGTCCTGACTTTC. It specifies CASKGRGSGANVLTF.

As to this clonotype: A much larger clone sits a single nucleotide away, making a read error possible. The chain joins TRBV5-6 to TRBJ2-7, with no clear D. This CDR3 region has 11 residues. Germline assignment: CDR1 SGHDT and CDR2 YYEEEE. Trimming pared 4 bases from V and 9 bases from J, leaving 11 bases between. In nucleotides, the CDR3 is TGTGCCAGCAGCCATAATCACGGGCAGTACTTC. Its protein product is CASSHNHGQYF.

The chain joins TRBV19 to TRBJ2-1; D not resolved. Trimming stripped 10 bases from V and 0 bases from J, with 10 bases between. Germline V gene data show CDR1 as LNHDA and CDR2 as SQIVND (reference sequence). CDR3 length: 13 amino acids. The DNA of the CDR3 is TGTGCCACCGGTGGAAGCTCCTACAATGAGCAGTTCTTC. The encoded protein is CATGGSSYNEQFF. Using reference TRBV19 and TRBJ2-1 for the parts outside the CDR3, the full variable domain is DGGITQSPKYLFRKEGQNVTLSCEQNLNHDAMYWYRQDPGQGLRLIYYSQIVNDFQKGDIAEGYSVSREKKESFPLTVTSAQKNPTAFYLCATGGSSYNEQFFGPGTRLTVL.

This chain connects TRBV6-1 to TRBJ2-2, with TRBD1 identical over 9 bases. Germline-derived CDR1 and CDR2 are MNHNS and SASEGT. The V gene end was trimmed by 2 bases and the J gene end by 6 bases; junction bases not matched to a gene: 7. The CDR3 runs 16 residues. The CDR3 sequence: CASSESGTGIAGELFF. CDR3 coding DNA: TGTGCCAGCAGTGAAAGTGGGACAGGGATTGCCGGGGAGCTGTTTTTT.

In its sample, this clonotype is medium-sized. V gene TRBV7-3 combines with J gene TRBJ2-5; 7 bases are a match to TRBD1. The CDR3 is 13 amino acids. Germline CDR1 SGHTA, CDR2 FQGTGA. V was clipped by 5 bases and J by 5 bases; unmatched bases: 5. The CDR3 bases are TGTGCCAGCAGCCGGGGACAGTTGGAGACCCAGTACTTC. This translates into CASSRGQLETQYF.

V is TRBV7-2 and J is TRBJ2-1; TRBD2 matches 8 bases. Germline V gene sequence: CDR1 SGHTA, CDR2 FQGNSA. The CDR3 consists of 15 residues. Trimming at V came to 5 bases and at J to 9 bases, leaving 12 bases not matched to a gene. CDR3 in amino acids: CASSPIAGKGVEQFF. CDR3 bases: TGTGCCAGCAGCCCAATAGCGGGAAAGGGAGTTGAGCAGTTCTTC.

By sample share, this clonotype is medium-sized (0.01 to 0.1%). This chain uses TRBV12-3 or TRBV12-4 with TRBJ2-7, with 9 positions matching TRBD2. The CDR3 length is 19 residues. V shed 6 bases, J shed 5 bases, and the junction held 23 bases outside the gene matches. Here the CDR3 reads CASSLPGWPSGTPVDEQYF. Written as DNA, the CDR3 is TGTGCCAGCAGCCTACCAGGTTGGCCTAGCGGGACTCCGGTCGACGAGCAGTACTTC.

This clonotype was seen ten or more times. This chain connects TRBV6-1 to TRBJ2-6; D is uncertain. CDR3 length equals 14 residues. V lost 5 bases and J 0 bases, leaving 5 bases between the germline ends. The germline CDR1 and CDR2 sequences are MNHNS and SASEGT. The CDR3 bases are TGTGCCAGCAGTCCCATCTCTGGGGCCAACGTCCTGACTTTC. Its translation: CASSPISGANVLTF.

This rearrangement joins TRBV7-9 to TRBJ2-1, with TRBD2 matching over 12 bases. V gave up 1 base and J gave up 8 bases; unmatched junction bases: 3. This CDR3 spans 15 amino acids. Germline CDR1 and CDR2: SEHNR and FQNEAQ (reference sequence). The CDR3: CASSLVGTSGYEQFF. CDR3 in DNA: TGTGCCAGCAGCTTAGTGGGGACTAGCGGGTATGAGCAGTTCTTC.

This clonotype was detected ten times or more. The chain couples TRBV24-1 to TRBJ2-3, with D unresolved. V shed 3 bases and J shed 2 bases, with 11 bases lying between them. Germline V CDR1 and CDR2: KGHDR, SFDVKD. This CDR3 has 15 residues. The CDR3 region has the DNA TGTGCCACCAGTGATCCTCGGACCAACACAGATACGCAGTATTTT. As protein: CATSDPRTNTDTQYF.

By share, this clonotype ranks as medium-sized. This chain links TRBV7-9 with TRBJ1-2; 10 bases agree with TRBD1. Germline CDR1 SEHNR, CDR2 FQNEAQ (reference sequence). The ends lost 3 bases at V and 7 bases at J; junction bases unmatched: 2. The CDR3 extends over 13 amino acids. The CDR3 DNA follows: TGTGCCAGCAGCTTGGGACAGGGGAGTGGCTACACCTTC. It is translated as CASSLGQGSGYTF.

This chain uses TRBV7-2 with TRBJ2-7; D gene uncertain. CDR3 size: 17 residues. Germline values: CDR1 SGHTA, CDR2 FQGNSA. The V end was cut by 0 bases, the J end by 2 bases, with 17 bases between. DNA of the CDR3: TGTGCCAGCAGCTTAGCGCTTATGGGCCTGAGCGCCTACGAGCAGTACTTC. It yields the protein CASSLALMGLSAYEQYF. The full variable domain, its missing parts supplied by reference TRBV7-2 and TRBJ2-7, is GAGVSQSPSNKVTEKGKDVELRCDPISGHTALYWYRQSLGQGLEFLIYFQGNSAPDKSGLPSDRFSAERTGGSVSTLTIQRTQQEDSAVYLCASSLALMGLSAYEQYFGPGTRLTVT.

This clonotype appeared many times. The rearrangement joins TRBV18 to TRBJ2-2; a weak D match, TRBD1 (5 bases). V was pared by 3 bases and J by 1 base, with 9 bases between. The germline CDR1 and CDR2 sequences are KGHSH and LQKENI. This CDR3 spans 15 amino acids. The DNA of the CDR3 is TGTGCCAGCTCACCTCTGCAGGGGAACACCGGGGAGCTGTTTTTT. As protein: CASSPLQGNTGELFF.

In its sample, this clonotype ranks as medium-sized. CDR3 region: CASSSIGGQETQYF. The DNA of the CDR3 is TGTGCCAGCAGCAGCATTGGCGGGCAAGAGACCCAGTACTTC. The chain has TRBV6-1 and TRBJ2-5; D might be TRBD2 (5 bases). V was shortened by 6 bases and J by 2 bases, with 13 bases between the two germline ends. The germline V gene has CDR1 MNHNS and CDR2 SASEGT. This CDR3 region has 14 residues.

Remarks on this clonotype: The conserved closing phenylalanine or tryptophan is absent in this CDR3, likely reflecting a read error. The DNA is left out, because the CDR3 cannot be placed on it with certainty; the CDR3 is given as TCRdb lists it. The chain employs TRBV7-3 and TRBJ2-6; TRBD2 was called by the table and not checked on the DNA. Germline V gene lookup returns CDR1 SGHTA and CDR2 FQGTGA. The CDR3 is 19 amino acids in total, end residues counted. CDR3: CASSLIGGSVQENEQFFGA.

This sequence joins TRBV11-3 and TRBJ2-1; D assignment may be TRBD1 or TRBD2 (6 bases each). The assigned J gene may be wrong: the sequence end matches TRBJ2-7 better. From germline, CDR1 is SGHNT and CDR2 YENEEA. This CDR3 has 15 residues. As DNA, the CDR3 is TGTGCCAGCAGCACAGGCCGGGGGCCTACCTACGAGCAGTACTTC. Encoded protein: CASSTGRGPTYEQYF.

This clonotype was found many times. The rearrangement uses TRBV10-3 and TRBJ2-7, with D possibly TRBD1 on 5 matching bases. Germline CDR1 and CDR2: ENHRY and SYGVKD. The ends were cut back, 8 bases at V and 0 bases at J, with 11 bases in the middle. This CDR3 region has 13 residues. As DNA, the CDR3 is TGTGCCATCGAAGGGGTTAACTCCTACGAGCAGTACTTC. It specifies CAIEGVNSYEQYF.

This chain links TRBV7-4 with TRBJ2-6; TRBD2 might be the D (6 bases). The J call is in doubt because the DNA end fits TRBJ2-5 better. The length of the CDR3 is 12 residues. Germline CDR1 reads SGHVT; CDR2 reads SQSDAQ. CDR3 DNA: TGTGCCAGCAGCTTGACCGCGGGGTCCCAGTACTTC. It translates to CASSLTAGSQYF.

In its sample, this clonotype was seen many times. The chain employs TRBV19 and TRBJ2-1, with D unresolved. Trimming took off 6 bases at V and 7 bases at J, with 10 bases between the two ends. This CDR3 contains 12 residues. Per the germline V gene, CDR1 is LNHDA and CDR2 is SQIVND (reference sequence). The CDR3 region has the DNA TGTGCCAGTAGAAACTGGGTAAATGAGCAGTTCTTC. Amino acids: CASRNWVNEQFF.

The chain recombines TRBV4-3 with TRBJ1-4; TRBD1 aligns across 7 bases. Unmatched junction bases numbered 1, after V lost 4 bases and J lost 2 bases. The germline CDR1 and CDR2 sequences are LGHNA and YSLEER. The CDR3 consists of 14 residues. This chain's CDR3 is CASSPTGTNEKLFF. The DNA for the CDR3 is TGCGCCAGCAGCCCGACAGGGACTAATGAAAAACTGTTTTTT.

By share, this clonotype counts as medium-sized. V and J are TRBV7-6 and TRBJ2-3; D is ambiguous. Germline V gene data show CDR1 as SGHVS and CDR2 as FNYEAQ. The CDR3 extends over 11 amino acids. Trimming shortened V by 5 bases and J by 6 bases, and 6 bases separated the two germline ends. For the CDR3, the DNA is TGTGCCAGCAGCCAAGGGGATACGCAGTATTTT. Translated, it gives CASSQGDTQYF.

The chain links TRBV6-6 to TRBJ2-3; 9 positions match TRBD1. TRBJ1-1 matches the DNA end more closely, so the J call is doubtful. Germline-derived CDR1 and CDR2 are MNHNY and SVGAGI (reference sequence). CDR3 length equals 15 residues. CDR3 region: CASTKRTGVNTEAFF. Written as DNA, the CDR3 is TGTGCCAGCACCAAGAGGACAGGGGTCAACACTGAAGCTTTCTTT.

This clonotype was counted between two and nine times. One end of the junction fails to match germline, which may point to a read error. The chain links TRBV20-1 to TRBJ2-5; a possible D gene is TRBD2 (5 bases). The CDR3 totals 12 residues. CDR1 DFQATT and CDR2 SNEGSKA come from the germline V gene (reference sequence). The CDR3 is CTHGHTNGELYF. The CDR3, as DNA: TGCACCCACGGGCATACCAACGGGGAGCTGTATTTT.

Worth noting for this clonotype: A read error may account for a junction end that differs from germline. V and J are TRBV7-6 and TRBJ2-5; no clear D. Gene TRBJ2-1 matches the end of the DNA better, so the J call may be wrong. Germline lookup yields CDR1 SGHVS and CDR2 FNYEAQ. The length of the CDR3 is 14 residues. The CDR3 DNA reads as TGTGCTAGCAGCCTCGACTCGGCCAGTTGGACCCAGTTCTTC. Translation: CASSLDSASWTQFF.

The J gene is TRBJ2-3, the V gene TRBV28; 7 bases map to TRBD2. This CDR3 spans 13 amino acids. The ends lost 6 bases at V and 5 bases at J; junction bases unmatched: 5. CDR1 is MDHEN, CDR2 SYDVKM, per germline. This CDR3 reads CASSRTRGDTQYF. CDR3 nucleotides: TGTGCCAGCAGCCGGACTAGGGGAGATACGCAGTATTTT.